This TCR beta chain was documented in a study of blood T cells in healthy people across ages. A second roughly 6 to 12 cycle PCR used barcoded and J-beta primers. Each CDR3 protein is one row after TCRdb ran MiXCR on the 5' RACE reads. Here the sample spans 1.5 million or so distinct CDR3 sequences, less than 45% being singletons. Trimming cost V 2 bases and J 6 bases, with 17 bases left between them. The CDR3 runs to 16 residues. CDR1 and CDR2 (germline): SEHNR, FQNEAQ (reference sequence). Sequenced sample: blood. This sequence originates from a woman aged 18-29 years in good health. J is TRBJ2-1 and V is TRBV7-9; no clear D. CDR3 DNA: TGTGCCAGCAGCTTAAACCCTATTAACAGTGGCAATGAGCAGTTCTTC. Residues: CASSLNPINSGNEQFF.